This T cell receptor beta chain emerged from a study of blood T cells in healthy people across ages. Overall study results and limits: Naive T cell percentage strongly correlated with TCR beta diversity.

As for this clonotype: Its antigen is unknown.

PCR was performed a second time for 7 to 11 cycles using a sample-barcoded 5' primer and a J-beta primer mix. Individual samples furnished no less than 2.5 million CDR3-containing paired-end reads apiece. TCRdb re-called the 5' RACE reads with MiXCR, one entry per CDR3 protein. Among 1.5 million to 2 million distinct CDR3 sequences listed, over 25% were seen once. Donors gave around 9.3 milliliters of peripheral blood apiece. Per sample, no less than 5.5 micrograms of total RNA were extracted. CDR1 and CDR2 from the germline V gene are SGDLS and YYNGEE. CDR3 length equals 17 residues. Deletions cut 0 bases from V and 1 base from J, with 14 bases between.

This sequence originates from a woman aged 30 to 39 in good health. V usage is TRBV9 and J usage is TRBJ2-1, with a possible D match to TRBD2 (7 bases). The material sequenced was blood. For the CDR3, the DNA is TGTGCCAGCAGCGTAGGTGGGGGGGCAGGGTCCTACAATGAGCAGTTCTTC. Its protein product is CASSVGGGAGSYNEQFF.